Shown below are 32 T cell receptor beta chains from a single sample sequenced in a study of blood T cell repertoires in COVID-19. Sequenced by immunoSEQ multiplex PCR; TCRdb stores in-frame clones only, minus some. The profile shows about 140,000 clones, 77% of them singletons. The sample comprised peripheral blood. These receptors were collected from a woman between 50 and 59 years old with active or convalescent COVID-19.

The rearrangement uses TRBV3-1 (or the pseudogene TRBV3-2) and TRBJ1-1; 7 bases map to TRBD1. Germline V gene sequence: CDR1 LGHDT, CDR2 YNNKEL (reference sequence). Trimming at V came to 4 bases and at J to 6 bases, leaving 8 bases not matched to a gene. The CDR3 runs to 14 residues. The CDR3 loop is CASSPKGAKAEAFF. As DNA, the CDR3 is TGTGCCAGCAGCCCCAAGGGGGCGAAGGCTGAAGCTTTCTTT.

The genes are TRBV19 and TRBJ1-5; 7 bases agree with TRBD1. V gave up 4 bases and J gave up 0 bases; unmatched junction bases: 9. Germline V lookup: CDR1 LNHDA, CDR2 SQIVND (reference sequence). The CDR3 contains 17 residues. CDR3 coding DNA: TGTGCCAGTAGTAAACAGGGGAACTTATTTAGCAATCAGCCCCAGCATTTT. Translated, it gives CASSKQGNLFSNQPQHF.

This chain uses TRBV3-1 (or the pseudogene TRBV3-2) with TRBJ2-3; TRBD2 might be the D (6 bases). V was trimmed by 3 bases and J by 4 bases, leaving 23 bases between them. CDR3 length: 18 residues. Germline V gene data show CDR1 as LGHDT and CDR2 as YNNKEL (reference sequence). The CDR3 nucleotides are TGTGCCAGCAGCCAGGCCTCCCGGGACTCCCTGGGGTCAGATACGCAGTATTTT. Translating it yields CASSQASRDSLGSDTQYF.

The chain links TRBV30 to TRBJ2-3; unclear D gene. CDR1 is GTSNPN and CDR2 is SVGIG in the germline V gene (reference sequence). The CDR3 is 14 residues long. Trimming removed 3 bases at V and 0 bases at J, with 10 bases between. The CDR3 nucleotides are TGTGCCTGGAGGAAGACAACTAGCACAGATACGCAGTATTTT. Translating it yields CAWRKTTSTDTQYF.

The chain combines TRBV7-9 with TRBJ1-2; the match to TRBD1 covers 11 bases. V shed 4 bases and J 7 bases; nucleotides not matched to a gene: 5. The germline CDR1 and CDR2 sequences are SEHNR and FQNEAQ (reference sequence). The CDR3 has 14 amino acids. CDR3 sequence reads: CASSSDRGRSGYTF. CDR3 sequence (DNA): TGTGCCAGCAGCTCGGACAGGGGGCGAAGTGGCTACACCTTC.

In DNA form, the CDR3 reads TGTGCCAGCAGCTTCTCGGCAGGGGGCATAAATGGCTACACCTTC. Protein product: CASSFSAGGINGYTF. The genes are TRBV28 and TRBJ1-2, with 8 bases lining up with TRBD1. The CDR3 contains 15 residues. Trimming took 6 bases from V and 6 from J; bases not matched to a gene: 12. Germline V gene lookup returns CDR1 MDHEN and CDR2 SYDVKM.

The chain employs TRBV15 and TRBJ2-6, with D unresolved. Trimming removed 5 bases at V and 0 bases at J, with 8 bases between. The CDR3 sequence is 15 residues long. Germline V lookup: CDR1 LNHNV, CDR2 YYDKDF (reference sequence). CDR3 nucleotide sequence: TGTGCCACCAGCCGGTCTCGCTCTGGGGCCAACGTCCTGACTTTC. Its translation is CATSRSRSGANVLTF.

This clone has more than one count but fewer than ten. V usage is TRBV6-2 or TRBV6-3 and J usage is TRBJ2-1, with TRBD1 matching 8 bases. With 6 bases clipped from V and 7 bases from J, the junction kept 11 bases outside the gene matches. In germline, CDR1 is MNHEY, CDR2 SVGEGT. The CDR3 totals 15 residues. CDR3 nucleotide sequence: TGTGCCAGCAGCCCCACAGGGGGAGGTAGAAATGAGCAGTTCTTC. Encoded protein: CASSPTGGGRNEQFF.

The chain couples TRBV11-1 to TRBJ2-1; weak D call: TRBD2 (7 bases). The CDR3 is 16 amino acids. The V end lost 4 bases, the J end lost 4 bases, and 17 bases lay between the germline ends. The germline gives CDR1 SGHAT, CDR2 FQDESV (reference sequence). CDR3 amino acids: CASSSPGGLRYNEQFF. The CDR3 region has the DNA TGTGCCAGCAGCTCCCCCGGGGGGCTCCGGTACAATGAGCAGTTCTTC.

The chain links TRBV19 to TRBJ2-6; maybe TRBD2 (5 bases). V lost 3 bases and J 7 bases, leaving 13 bases between the germline ends. Germline V lookup: CDR1 LNHDA, CDR2 SQIVND (reference sequence). The CDR3 totals 15 residues. This chain's CDR3 is CASSMPRVRANVLTF. In DNA, the CDR3 is TGTGCCAGTAGTATGCCGCGGGTGAGAGCCAACGTCCTGACTTTC.

This clone occurred once. This CDR3 is also generated by other DNA sequences in the sample. This sequence joins TRBV7-9 and TRBJ2-7; D ambiguous. The CDR3 is 12 residues long. CDR1 SEHNR and CDR2 FQNEAQ come from the germline V gene (reference sequence). With 1 base removed from V and 5 bases from J, the gap between germline ends came to 6 bases. The CDR3 DNA reads TGTGCCAGCAGCTTAGGAGGTGACGAGCAGTACTTC. Its protein product is CASSLGGDEQYF.

The rearrangement joins TRBV5-1 to TRBJ2-1; 9 bases are a match to TRBD1. The CDR3 runs to 15 residues. The J segment lost 5 bases and the V segment lost 5 bases, leaving 8 bases of the junction unmatched. Germline-derived CDR1 and CDR2 are SGHRS and YFSETQ. The DNA for the CDR3 is TGCGCCAGCAGTGGACAGGGGCCGTCGCACAATGAGCAGTTCTTC. It encodes CASSGQGPSHNEQFF.

The chain combines TRBV30 with TRBJ2-1, with D possibly being TRBD1 (6 bases). The V gene's germline CDR1 is GTSNPN and CDR2 SVGIG (reference sequence). The ends were cut back, 2 bases at V and 4 bases at J, with 9 bases in the middle. The CDR3 is made up of 13 amino acids. For the CDR3, the DNA is TGTGCCTGGAGTCAAGGACAGTACAATGAGCAGTTCTTC. This gives the protein CAWSQGQYNEQFF.

V is TRBV28 and J is TRBJ1-2; D is undetermined. Trimming removed 3 bases at V and 5 bases at J, with 7 bases between. The germline CDR1 and CDR2 sequences are MDHEN and SYDVKM. The CDR3 contains 12 residues. CDR3 nucleotide sequence: TGTGCCAGCAGTTTCGCGGAGTATGGCTACACCTTC. Translating gives CASSFAEYGYTF.

The chain is built from TRBV14 and TRBJ1-1; D uncertain. This CDR3 has 13 amino acids. CDR1 is SGHDN and CDR2 is FVKESK in the germline V gene. The V end lost 4 bases, the J end lost 0 bases, and 6 bases lay between the germline ends. The CDR3 sequence: CASSLTMNTEAFF. Written as DNA, the CDR3 is TGTGCCAGCAGCCTCACAATGAACACTGAAGCTTTCTTT.

The chain carries TRBV10-1 and TRBJ1-2, with TRBD1 as a possible D gene (6 bases). V shed 0 bases and J shed 6 bases, with 17 bases lying between them. From germline, CDR1 is WNHNN and CDR2 SYGVQD (reference sequence). This CDR3 is 16 amino acids long. The CDR3 loop reads CASSESTGGARDGYTF. The CDR3 DNA sequence: TGCGCCAGCAGTGAGTCGACGGGGGGGGCGCGGGATGGCTACACCTTC.

The chain employs TRBV7-3 and TRBJ2-1, with 8 positions matching TRBD1. Germline loops: CDR1 SGHTA, CDR2 FQGTGA. CDR3 length: 16 amino acids. Unmatched junction bases numbered 11, after V lost 5 bases and J lost 5 bases. The CDR3 loop is CASSNVGGRGHNEQFF. Written as DNA, the CDR3 is TGTGCCAGCAGCAACGTGGGGGGCAGGGGGCACAATGAGCAGTTCTTC.

This clone was seen more than once but under ten times. This chain joins TRBV27 and TRBJ2-7, with D unresolved. The CDR3 is 13 amino acids. The germline V gene has CDR1 MNHEY and CDR2 SMNVEV (reference sequence). The V gene lost 2 bases and the J gene lost 3 bases, with 8 bases spanning the gap. The CDR3 loop is CASSLGDLYEQYF. The CDR3 bases are TGTGCCAGCAGTTTAGGAGATCTCTACGAGCAGTACTTC.

This rearrangement joins TRBV7-2 to TRBJ2-7; TRBD2 matches 7 bases. V shed 2 bases and J 3 bases; nucleotides not matched to a gene: 4. This CDR3 has 14 amino acids. The germline CDR1 and CDR2 sequences are SGHTA and FQGNSA. This chain's CDR3 is CASSLSLAVYEQYF. In nucleotides, the CDR3 is TGTGCCAGCAGCTTAAGTCTAGCGGTCTACGAGCAGTACTTC.

The chain is built from TRBV30 and TRBJ1-6, with D possibly matching TRBD1 (5 bases). The CDR3 length is 14 residues. The germline V and J ends were trimmed by 1 base and 5 bases, with 9 bases remaining between them. The germline V gene has CDR1 GTSNPN and CDR2 SVGIG (reference sequence). CDR3 bases: TGTGCCTGGAGTGAGGGACTGCATAATTCACCCCTCCACTTT. It translates to CAWSEGLHNSPLHF.

V usage is TRBV18 and J usage is TRBJ2-1, with 9 bases lining up with TRBD2. This CDR3 is 14 amino acids long. Germline V gene data show CDR1 as KGHSH and CDR2 as LQKENI. The trim removed 3 bases at V and 5 bases at J, leaving 2 bases unmatched. CDR3 coding DNA: TGTGCCAGCTCACCGCTAGCGGGGAACAATGAGCAGTTCTTC. Translated: CASSPLAGNNEQFF.

CDR3 nucleotide sequence: TGCGCCAGCAGCTTGTTAGCGGGGGGATTGACAGATACGCAGTATTTT. It translates to CASSLLAGGLTDTQYF. V usage is TRBV5-1 and J usage is TRBJ2-3, with 10 bases aligning to TRBD2. V gave up 1 base and J gave up 3 bases; unmatched junction bases: 5. The CDR3 is 16 residues long. CDR1 SGHRS and CDR2 YFSETQ come from the germline V gene.

In the case of this clone: Compared with germline, one end of the junction differs, possibly owing to a read error. This chain joins TRBV28 and TRBJ2-7, with 8 bases fitting TRBD2. Germline loops: CDR1 MDHEN, CDR2 SYDVKM. There are 11 residues in the CDR3. The CDR3 nucleotides read TGTGCCAGCAGCGTTAGCGGGATTCCCGACTTC. It specifies CASSVSGIPDF.

This sequence joins TRBV19 and TRBJ2-7, with a possible D match to TRBD1 (5 bases). Trimming removed 11 bases from V and 3 bases from J, with 14 bases in between. Germline values: CDR1 LNHDA, CDR2 SQIVND (reference sequence). The CDR3 length is 12 residues. CDR3 amino acids: CASAVDNYEQYF. CDR3 nucleotide sequence: TGTGCCTCTGCTGTGGACAACTACGAGCAGTACTTC.

This clone was found once. V usage is TRBV3-1 (or the pseudogene TRBV3-2) and J usage is TRBJ2-1, with 7 bases identical to TRBD1. CDR1 is LGHDT, CDR2 YNNKEL, per germline (reference sequence). The ends lost 3 bases at V and 6 bases at J; junction bases unmatched: 2. The CDR3 contains 13 residues. The CDR3, as DNA: TGTGCCAGCAGCCACCGGGACAGCAATGAGCAGTTCTTC. Its protein is CASSHRDSNEQFF.

Points on this clone: Other DNA variants within this sample encode the same CDR3. The chain employs TRBV2 and TRBJ1-1, with a weak D call TRBD1 (6 bases). Trimming pared 6 bases from V and 0 bases from J, leaving 8 bases between. Germline CDR1 and CDR2: SNHLY and FYNNEI. The CDR3 loop spans 13 amino acids. The CDR3 DNA reads TGTGCCAGCAGAGGACAGTTGAACACTGAAGCTTTCTTT. This codes for CASRGQLNTEAFF.

The chain recombines TRBV9 with TRBJ1-4, with TRBD1 as a possible D gene (5 bases). From germline, CDR1 is SGDLS and CDR2 YYNGEE. This CDR3 has 14 amino acids. Trimming took off 4 bases at V and 8 bases at J, with 15 bases between the two ends. CDR3 sequence reads: CASSSPRGNEKLFF. CDR3 DNA sequence: TGTGCCAGCAGCTCACCGCGGGGGAACGAAAAACTGTTTTTT. The full variable domain, in which reference TRBV9 and TRBJ1-4 provide the parts outside the CDR3, is DSGVTQTPKHLITATGQRVTLRCSPRSGDLSVYWYQQSLDQGLQFLIQYYNGEERAKGNILERFSAQQFPDLHSELNLSSLELGDSALYFCASSSPRGNEKLFFGSGTQLSVL.

The V call is TRBV28, the J call TRBJ1-2; possibly TRBD1 for D (5 bases). The germline CDR1 and CDR2 sequences are MDHEN and SYDVKM. The CDR3 consists of 15 residues. The V end was cut by 2 bases, the J end by 5 bases, with 15 bases between. The chain's CDR3 is CASSLVLGQGYGYTF. The CDR3 DNA reads as TGTGCCAGCAGTTTAGTGTTAGGGCAGGGTTATGGCTACACCTTC.

This clone was picked up one time. V usage is TRBV6-1 and J usage is TRBJ1-2; TRBD1 aligns across 11 bases. Trimming took 1 base from V and 4 from J; bases not matched to a gene: 2. CDR3 length: 15 residues. Germline CDR1 and CDR2: MNHNS and SASEGT. CDR3: CASSEGTGGPYGYTF. CDR3 coding DNA: TGTGCCAGCAGTGAAGGGACAGGGGGCCCCTATGGCTACACCTTC.

The DNA of the CDR3 is TGCAGCGCCGCCAAGGACAGGGGGCCGGGGACTGAAGCTTTCTTT. Translating it yields CSAAKDRGPGTEAFF. The V and J genes are TRBV29-1 and TRBJ1-1, with TRBD1 matching 11 bases. CDR1 and CDR2 (germline): SQVTM, ANQGSEA. CDR3 size: 15 residues. V shed 7 bases and J 5 bases; nucleotides not matched to a gene: 12.

The rearrangement links TRBV28 to TRBJ2-1, with 11 bases aligning to TRBD2. The CDR3 runs to 16 residues. Germline-derived CDR1 and CDR2 are MDHEN and SYDVKM. After removal of 5 bases from V and 3 bases from J, the junction contained 6 bases not matched to a gene. DNA for the CDR3: TGTGCCAGCAGTATAGTAGCGGGAGGGGTCTACAATGAGCAGTTCTTC. This codes for CASSIVAGGVYNEQFF. The whole variable domain, remainder taken from reference TRBV28 and TRBJ2-1, is DVKVTQSSRYLVKRTGEKVFLECVQDMDHENMFWYRQDPGLGLRLIYFSYDVKMKEKGDIPEGYSVSREKKERFSLILESASTNQTSMYLCASSIVAGGVYNEQFFGPGTRLTVL.

J is TRBJ1-1 and V is TRBV9; no clear D gene. V lost 0 bases to trimming and J lost 5 bases, with 11 bases between them. The germline V gene encodes CDR1 SGDLS and CDR2 YYNGEE. This CDR3 contains 14 residues. The CDR3 DNA is TGTGCCAGCAGCGTAGTCGACAACCGAACTGAAGCTTTCTTT. Encoded protein: CASSVVDNRTEAFF.